This TCR beta chain was identified in a study of blood T cells in healthy people across ages. Using a J-beta primer mix together with a sample-barcoded 5' primer, a second PCR was run for about 7 to 12 cycles. No fewer than 2.5 million CDR3-containing paired-end reads came from each sample. From the 5' RACE reads, TCRdb called clonotypes with MiXCR, one entry per CDR3 protein. Seen here are about 720,000 distinct CDR3 sequences, 20% to 25% observed once, and the top ten hold roughly 3.5%. In regard to this clonotype: Its target is unknown.

Broader study findings: Diversity of TCR beta per million T cells declined in a roughly linear way with age. Compared with aged donors, long-lived donors showed fewer expanded clones, suggesting selection.

These same data were also listed under a study on T cells of mothers and their children. Per that study: For each mother, over 9.5 million TCR beta CDR3 reads were obtained, and for each child, roughly 3.3 million.

The sequenced sample consisted of blood. This receptor was identified in a boy younger than 18 in good health.

This chain's CDR3 is CASRLEGVAFF. CDR3 coding DNA: TGTGCCAGCAGGTTGGAGGGGGTCGCTTTCTTT. V gene TRBV6-6 combines with J gene TRBJ1-1, with a weak D call TRBD1 (6 bases). The CDR3 has 11 amino acids. The V end lost 6 bases, the J end lost 11 bases, and 13 bases lay between the germline ends. Looked up from germline, CDR1 is MNHNY and CDR2 is SVGAGI (reference sequence).